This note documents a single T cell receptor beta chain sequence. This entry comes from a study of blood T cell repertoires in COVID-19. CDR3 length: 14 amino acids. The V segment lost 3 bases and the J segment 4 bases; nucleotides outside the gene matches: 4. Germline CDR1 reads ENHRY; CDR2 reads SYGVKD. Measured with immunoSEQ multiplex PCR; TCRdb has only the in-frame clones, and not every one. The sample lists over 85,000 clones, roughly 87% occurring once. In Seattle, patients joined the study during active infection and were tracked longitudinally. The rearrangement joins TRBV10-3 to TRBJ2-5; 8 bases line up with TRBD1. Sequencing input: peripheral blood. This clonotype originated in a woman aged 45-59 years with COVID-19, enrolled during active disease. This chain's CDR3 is CAISDSTGAETQYF. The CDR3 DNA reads TGTGCCATCAGTGACTCGACAGGGGCAGAGACCCAGTACTTC.